This T cell receptor (beta chain) was observed in a study of blood T cell repertoires in COVID-19 (dated by TCRdb to the early 2020s). Regarding the complete study: Collaborator samples came from the United States, Italy and Spain and covered acute and convalescent phases of COVID-19. The prospective study material was composed of cDNA or gDNA derived from T cells, B-cell-depleted T cells, or PBMCs. Subjects who had been exposed to COVID-19, were actively infected with it, or had recovered from it provided the deeply sampled blood TCRbeta repertoires that made up the dataset. The repertoires were released in a freely available public database meant as a resource for research on the immune response to SARS-CoV-2. Samples were obtained from the ongoing ImmuneRACE study (first 160 participants) and from 1,200 or so subjects provided by 6 global collaborators. The sample metadata nearly always contained a de-identified subject ID, COVID-19 status, age in years and sex. Where available, HLA class I and class II types were obtained from metadata supplied by the sample provider rather than from assay-based typing.

Enrolling through a virtual design, the prospective study's participants ranged in age from roughly 18 to 89 years and lived across 20 to 30 United States geographic areas. Cohort assignment in the prospective study relied on participant-reported clinical history from a screening survey and a study questionnaire. ImmuneRACE Cohort 3 recovered participants were defined by two consecutive negative NP/OP PCR tests, healthcare professional clearance, or symptom resolution. Each participant in the prospective study had whole blood, serum and a nasopharyngeal or oropharyngeal swab collected by mobile phlebotomists. Over a roughly two-month period, participants in the prospective study had the option of providing additional blood draws and questionnaires. Before DNA extraction, blood samples from the prospective study were shipped at room temperature or frozen. Broader findings and caveats from the paper: How much clinical and demographic metadata was included differed by source and by participant, and the metadata was provided uncurated.

This clone was detected many times. Its antigen is not yet known. Base qualities are not recorded, but no much larger clone differs from it by a single base. TCRbeta CDR3 regions were amplified from genomic DNA using the immunoSEQ Assay, a bias-controlled multiplex PCR. The authors processed their data as follows. The number of nucleated cells in each sample was estimated by amplification of reference gene primers within the assay. To quantify the absolute abundance of each unique TCRbeta CDR3 rearrangement, sequence reads were collapsed and filtered. For each sample, productive Simpson clonality was calculated as the square root of Simpson's diversity index across productive rearrangements. TCRdb's version of the immuneACCESS table is confined to in-frame rearrangements and falls short of the full clone set. An unresolved V gene accounts for under half of the shortfall where checked; the remainder is of unknown origin. The V and J calls and the clone size are those of that table, but D and trimming were determined from the DNA. In this sample the table shows around 170,000 clones, around 80% of which occur a single time. Jointly, the top ten make up roughly 12% of the sample.

The CDR3 runs 16 amino acids, cysteine and phenylalanine included. Kept here is only the CDR3 DNA, which spans 48 bases and is read in frame from base 1. Clipping removes 4 bases from V and 4 bases from J, with 7 as the unmatched junction base count. From the germline V gene, CDR1 is SGHRS and CDR2 is YFSETQ. The chain joins TRBV5-1 to TRBJ1-6, with 8 bases aligning to TRBD1. The source of this sequence is a middle-aged man who had recovered from COVID-19. Source material: PBMCs or T cells enriched from blood (not recorded which). The base sequence is TGCGCCAGCAGCCTACAAGGACAGGGATATAATTCACCCCTCCACTTT. Translated, this is CASSLQGQGYNSPLHF.